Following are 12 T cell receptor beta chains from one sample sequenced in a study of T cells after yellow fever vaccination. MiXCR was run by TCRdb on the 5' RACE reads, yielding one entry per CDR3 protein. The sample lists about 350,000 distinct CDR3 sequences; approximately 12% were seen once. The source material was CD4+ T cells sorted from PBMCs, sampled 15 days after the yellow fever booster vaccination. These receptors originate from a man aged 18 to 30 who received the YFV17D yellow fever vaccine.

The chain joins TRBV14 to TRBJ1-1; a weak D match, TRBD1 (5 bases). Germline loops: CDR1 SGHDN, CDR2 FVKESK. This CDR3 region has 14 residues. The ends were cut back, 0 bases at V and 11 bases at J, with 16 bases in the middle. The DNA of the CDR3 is TGTGCCAGCAGCCAAGATTTAAGCGGACCAGGGGCTTTCTTT. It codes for CASSQDLSGPGAFF.

The CDR3 DNA follows: TGTGCCAGCAGCCGGGCCACGGGCTACGAGCAGTACGTC. Protein: CASSRATGYEQYV. This chain connects TRBV27 to TRBJ2-7; D is unresolved. V lost 6 bases and J 3 bases, leaving 12 bases between the germline ends. Germline V CDR1 and CDR2: MNHEY, SMNVEV (reference sequence). This CDR3 contains 13 residues.

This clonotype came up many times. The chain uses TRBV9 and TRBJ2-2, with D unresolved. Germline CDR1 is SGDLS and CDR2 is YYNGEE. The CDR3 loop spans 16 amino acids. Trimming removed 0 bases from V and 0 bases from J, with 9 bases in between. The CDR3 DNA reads TGTGCCAGCAGCGTAGAGGGTCCACCGAACACCGGGGAGCTGTTTTTT. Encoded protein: CASSVEGPPNTGELFF.

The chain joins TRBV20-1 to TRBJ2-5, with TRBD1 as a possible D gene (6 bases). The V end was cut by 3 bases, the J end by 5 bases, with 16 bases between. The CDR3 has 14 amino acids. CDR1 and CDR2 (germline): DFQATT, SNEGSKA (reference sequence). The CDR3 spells CSASRGGVFETQYF. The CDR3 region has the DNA TGCAGTGCTAGCCGAGGGGGAGTTTTCGAGACCCAGTACTTC.

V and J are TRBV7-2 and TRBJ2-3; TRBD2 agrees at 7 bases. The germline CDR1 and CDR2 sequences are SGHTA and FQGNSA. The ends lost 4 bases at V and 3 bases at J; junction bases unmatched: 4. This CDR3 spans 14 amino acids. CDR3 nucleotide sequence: TGTGCCAGCAGCTCGTTACTAGCGACAGATACGCAGTATTTT. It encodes CASSSLLATDTQYF.

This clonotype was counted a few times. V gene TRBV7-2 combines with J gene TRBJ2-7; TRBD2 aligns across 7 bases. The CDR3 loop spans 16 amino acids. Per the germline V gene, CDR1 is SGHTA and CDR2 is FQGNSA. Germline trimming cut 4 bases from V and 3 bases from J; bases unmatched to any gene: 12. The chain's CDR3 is CASSSQGGSGYYEQYF. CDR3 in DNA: TGTGCCAGCAGCTCCCAAGGAGGTAGCGGGTACTACGAGCAGTACTTC.

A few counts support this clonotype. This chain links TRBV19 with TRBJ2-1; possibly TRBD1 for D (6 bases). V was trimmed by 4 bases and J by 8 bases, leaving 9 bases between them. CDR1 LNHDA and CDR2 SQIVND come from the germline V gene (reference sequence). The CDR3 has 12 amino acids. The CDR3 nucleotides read TGTGCCAGTAGTACACAGGGATATGAGCAGTTCTTC. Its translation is CASSTQGYEQFF.

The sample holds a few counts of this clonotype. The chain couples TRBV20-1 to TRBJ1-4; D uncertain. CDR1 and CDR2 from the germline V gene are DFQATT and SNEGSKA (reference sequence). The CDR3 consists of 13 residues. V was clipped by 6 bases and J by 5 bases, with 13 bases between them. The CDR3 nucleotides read TGCAGTGCCCTGTATGACGGGAATGAAAAACTGTTTTTT. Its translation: CSALYDGNEKLFF.

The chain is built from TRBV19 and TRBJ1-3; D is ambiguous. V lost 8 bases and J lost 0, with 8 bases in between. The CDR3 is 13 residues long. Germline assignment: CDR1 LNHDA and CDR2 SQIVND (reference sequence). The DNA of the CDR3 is TGTGCCAGTGCGACTAGCTCTGGAAACACCATATATTTT. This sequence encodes CASATSSGNTIYF.

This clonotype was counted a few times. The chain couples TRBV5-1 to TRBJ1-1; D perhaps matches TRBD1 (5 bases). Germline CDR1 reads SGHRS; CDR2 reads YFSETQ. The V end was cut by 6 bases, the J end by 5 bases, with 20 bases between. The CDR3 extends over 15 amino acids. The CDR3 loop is CASTPWEGRGTEAFF. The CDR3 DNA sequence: TGCGCCAGCACTCCCTGGGAGGGTAGGGGAACTGAAGCTTTCTTT.

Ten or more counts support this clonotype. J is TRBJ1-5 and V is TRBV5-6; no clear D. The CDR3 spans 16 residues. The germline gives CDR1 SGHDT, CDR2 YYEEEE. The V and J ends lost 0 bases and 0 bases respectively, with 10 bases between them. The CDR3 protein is CASSLGGYNSNQPQHF. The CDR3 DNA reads TGTGCCAGCAGCTTGGGCGGGTATAATAGCAATCAGCCCCAGCATTTT.

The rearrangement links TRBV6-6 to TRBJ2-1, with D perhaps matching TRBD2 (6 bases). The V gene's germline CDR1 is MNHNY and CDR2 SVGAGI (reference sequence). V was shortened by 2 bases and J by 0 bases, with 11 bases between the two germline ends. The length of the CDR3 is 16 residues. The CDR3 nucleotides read TGTGCCAGCAGTTACGGGGGGTCCCTCTCCTACAATGAGCAGTTCTTC. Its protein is CASSYGGSLSYNEQFF.